Listed below are T cell receptor beta chains from one sample, sequenced in a study of early T cells in non-severe SARS-CoV-2 infection. Using its own MiXCR run on the 5' RACE reads, TCRdb lists one record per CDR3 protein. The table has tens of thousands of distinct CDR3 sequences, approximately 12% seen once. The sequencing sample was made of whole blood. Source of these receptors: an adult who was a healthcare worker with PCR-confirmed SARS-CoV-2 infection or an uninfected control (not recorded which). CDR3s include the opening cysteine and the closing phenylalanine or tryptophan. Each record gives: D gene, CDR3 length, V gene, clone size, J gene, CDR3 DNA, CDR3 protein. A D gene is named only where the DNA matches it firmly. Clone size is shown for a subset of rows, as once, few, many or a class of expanded clone.

d_call: TRBD1; cdr3_length: 14; v_call: TRBV6-5; clone_size: many; j_call: TRBJ2-7; cdr3_nt: TGTGCCGCCACGGGGACAGGGGGCCCCTACGAGCAGTACTTC; cdr3_aa: CAATGTGGPYEQYF
d_call: TRBD1; cdr3_length: 15; v_call: TRBV4-3; clone_size: many; j_call: TRBJ2-1; cdr3_nt: TGCGCCAGCAGCCAAGGGGACAGATATGGTAATGAGCAGTTCTTC; cdr3_aa: CASSQGDRYGNEQFF
d_call: NA; cdr3_length: 12; v_call: TRBV6-5; clone_size: few; j_call: TRBJ1-2; cdr3_nt: TGTGCCAGCAGTAAGGACAGCGATGGCTACACCTTC; cdr3_aa: CASSKDSDGYTF
d_call: NA; cdr3_length: 12; v_call: TRBV20-1; clone_size: NA; j_call: TRBJ1-2; cdr3_nt: TGCAGACCGGACGGAACTAACTATGGCTACACCTTC; cdr3_aa: CRPDGTNYGYTF
d_call: NA; cdr3_length: 15; v_call: TRBV28; clone_size: few; j_call: TRBJ1-2; cdr3_nt: TGTGCCAGCAGTTTAATCCCCGGGGAATTGAGAGGCTACACCTTC; cdr3_aa: CASSLIPGELRGYTF
d_call: TRBD1; cdr3_length: 16; v_call: TRBV28; clone_size: many; j_call: TRBJ1-6; cdr3_nt: TGTGCCAGCAGTCCCGGGACAGGGGGTGGAGGTTCACCCCTCCACTTT; cdr3_aa: CASSPGTGGGGSPLHF
d_call: NA; cdr3_length: 14; v_call: TRBV7-9; clone_size: many; j_call: TRBJ1-5; cdr3_nt: TGTGCCAGCAGCACTATCGGGGGCAATCAGCCCCAGCATTTT; cdr3_aa: CASSTIGGNQPQHF
d_call: NA; cdr3_length: 14; v_call: TRBV5-1; clone_size: NA; j_call: TRBJ1-4; cdr3_nt: TGCGCCAGCAGCTTGGCCGGGGTACGGGAAAAACTGTTTTTT; cdr3_aa: CASSLAGVREKLFF
d_call: TRBD1; cdr3_length: 18; v_call: TRBV13; clone_size: many; j_call: TRBJ1-2; cdr3_nt: TGTGCCAGCAGCTTAGGCCGGGCAGGGGGATTCTATAACTATGGCTACACCTTC; cdr3_aa: CASSLGRAGGFYNYGYTF
d_call: TRBD2; cdr3_length: 15; v_call: TRBV6-4; clone_size: many; j_call: TRBJ2-1; cdr3_nt: TGTGCCAGCAGTGACAGCGGGAGCTCCTACAATGAGCAGTTCTTC; cdr3_aa: CASSDSGSSYNEQFF
d_call: TRBD1; cdr3_length: 16; v_call: TRBV7-2; clone_size: many; j_call: TRBJ1-4; cdr3_nt: TGTGCCAGCAGCTTAGGGCATGGGACAGGGGACGAAAAACTGTTTTTT; cdr3_aa: CASSLGHGTGDEKLFF
d_call: TRBD1; cdr3_length: 16; v_call: TRBV7-9; clone_size: many; j_call: TRBJ2-3; cdr3_nt: TGTGCCAGCAGCACCTCTGACAGGGAAGTAACAGATACGCAGTATTTT; cdr3_aa: CASSTSDREVTDTQYF
d_call: NA; cdr3_length: 14; v_call: TRBV5-1; clone_size: many; j_call: TRBJ1-5; cdr3_nt: TGCGCCAGCAGCGCCGGGTCCCTAAATCAGCCCCAGCATTTT; cdr3_aa: CASSAGSLNQPQHF
d_call: NA; cdr3_length: 15; v_call: TRBV12-3/TRBV12-4; clone_size: many; j_call: TRBJ2-1; cdr3_nt: TGTGCCAGCAGTTTGGCCCGCGTGAAGTACAATGAGCAGTTCTTC; cdr3_aa: CASSLARVKYNEQFF
d_call: TRBD1; cdr3_length: 14; v_call: TRBV19; clone_size: many; j_call: TRBJ2-1; cdr3_nt: TGTGCCACCCGTCTCCTTCACAGGGGGAATGAGCAGTTCTTC; cdr3_aa: CATRLLHRGNEQFF
d_call: NA; cdr3_length: 13; v_call: TRBV30; clone_size: many; j_call: TRBJ1-1; cdr3_nt: TGTGCCTGGACATCTTTAGGGGACACTGAAGCTTTCTTT; cdr3_aa: CAWTSLGDTEAFF
d_call: TRBD2; cdr3_length: 19; v_call: TRBV28; clone_size: many; j_call: TRBJ2-1; cdr3_nt: TGTGCCAGCAGTTTATTTTTTAAGCGGGAGTGGGGCTCCTACAATGAGCAGTTCTTC; cdr3_aa: CASSLFFKREWGSYNEQFF
d_call: NA; cdr3_length: 13; v_call: TRBV12-3/TRBV12-4; clone_size: many; j_call: TRBJ2-1; cdr3_nt: TGTGCCAGCAAGTCCTACCGCCCCGATGAGCAGTTCTTC; cdr3_aa: CASKSYRPDEQFF
d_call: NA; cdr3_length: 13; v_call: TRBV20-1; clone_size: many; j_call: TRBJ1-2; cdr3_nt: TGCAGTGCTAGAGCCAGGCCCCAAGGAGGCTACACCTTC; cdr3_aa: CSARARPQGGYTF
d_call: NA; cdr3_length: 20; v_call: TRBV21-1; clone_size: many; j_call: TRBJ2-6; cdr3_nt: TGTGCCAGGATGCCTAGGTTGGGCACCTCCCGCCTCTCTGGGGCCAACGTCCTGACTTTC; cdr3_aa: CARMPRLGTSRLSGANVLTF
d_call: NA; cdr3_length: 13; v_call: TRBV30; clone_size: few; j_call: TRBJ1-2; cdr3_nt: TGTGCCTGGAGTCCCGGGGATGCCTATGGCTACACCTTC; cdr3_aa: CAWSPGDAYGYTF
d_call: TRBD2; cdr3_length: 13; v_call: TRBV29-1; clone_size: many; j_call: TRBJ2-5; cdr3_nt: TGCAGCGTTGTTCAGGGAGGGGAAGAGACCCAGTACTTC; cdr3_aa: CSVVQGGEETQYF
d_call: TRBD2; cdr3_length: 15; v_call: TRBV29-1; clone_size: NA; j_call: TRBJ2-5; cdr3_nt: TGCAGCGCAAGAGCCGGGACTAGCGGGCAAGAGACCCAGTACTTC; cdr3_aa: CSARAGTSGQETQYF
d_call: NA; cdr3_length: 12; v_call: TRBV27; clone_size: many; j_call: TRBJ1-1; cdr3_nt: TGTGCCAGCAGTTTATCCCCAGGGGTGGCTTTCTTT; cdr3_aa: CASSLSPGVAFF
d_call: TRBD2; cdr3_length: 15; v_call: TRBV12-3/TRBV12-4; clone_size: many; j_call: TRBJ2-2; cdr3_nt: TGTGCCAGCAGTTTCGGGGGGGCGCGTACCGGGGAGCTGTTTTTT; cdr3_aa: CASSFGGARTGELFF
d_call: NA; cdr3_length: 14; v_call: TRBV24-1; clone_size: many; j_call: TRBJ2-6; cdr3_nt: TGTGCCACCAGCAGGGCCTCTGGGGCCAACGTCCTGACTTTC; cdr3_aa: CATSRASGANVLTF
d_call: TRBD1; cdr3_length: 15; v_call: TRBV28; clone_size: NA; j_call: TRBJ2-7; cdr3_nt: TGTGCCAGCAGTGGGGGACAGGGAAGTGTTAACGAGCAGTACTTC; cdr3_aa: CASSGGQGSVNEQYF
d_call: NA; cdr3_length: 14; v_call: TRBV6-6; clone_size: NA; j_call: TRBJ1-5; cdr3_nt: TGTGCCAGCACCCACGGGAATAGCAATCAGCCCCAGCATTTT; cdr3_aa: CASTHGNSNQPQHF
d_call: NA; cdr3_length: 14; v_call: TRBV12-3/TRBV12-4; clone_size: many; j_call: TRBJ1-4; cdr3_nt: TGTGCCAGCAGTTTACAGGGCGGCAGAGAAAAACTGTTTTTT; cdr3_aa: CASSLQGGREKLFF
d_call: NA; cdr3_length: 14; v_call: TRBV12-3/TRBV12-4; clone_size: many; j_call: TRBJ1-6; cdr3_nt: TGTGCCAGCAGTTTTTGGACAAGGAATTCACCCCTCCACTTT; cdr3_aa: CASSFWTRNSPLHF
d_call: NA; cdr3_length: 12; v_call: TRBV28; clone_size: NA; j_call: TRBJ2-7; cdr3_nt: TGTGCCAGCAGTTTATTTCGAGGGGAGCAGTACTTC; cdr3_aa: CASSLFRGEQYF
d_call: NA; cdr3_length: 13; v_call: TRBV7-2; clone_size: many; j_call: TRBJ1-4; cdr3_nt: TGTGCCAGCAGCAGAGCACTGAATGAAAAACTGTTTTTT; cdr3_aa: CASSRALNEKLFF
d_call: NA; cdr3_length: 12; v_call: TRBV7-9; clone_size: few; j_call: TRBJ2-7; cdr3_nt: TGTGCCAGCAGCTTCGAATTCTACGAGCAGTACTTC; cdr3_aa: CASSFEFYEQYF
d_call: TRBD1; cdr3_length: 16; v_call: TRBV29-1; clone_size: many; j_call: TRBJ2-7; cdr3_nt: TGCAGCGTTGCGGGCACGAGACAGGGAAACTCGTACGAGCAGTACTTC; cdr3_aa: CSVAGTRQGNSYEQYF
d_call: NA; cdr3_length: 14; v_call: TRBV28; clone_size: many; j_call: TRBJ2-5; cdr3_nt: TGTGCCAGCAGTTTAGCACAGGGACTGAAGACCCAGTACTTC; cdr3_aa: CASSLAQGLKTQYF
d_call: TRBD2; cdr3_length: 14; v_call: TRBV11-2; clone_size: many; j_call: TRBJ2-7; cdr3_nt: TGTGCCAGCAGGGAAGCGGGGGGGCCCGACGAGCAGTACTTC; cdr3_aa: CASREAGGPDEQYF
d_call: NA; cdr3_length: 11; v_call: TRBV29-1; clone_size: NA; j_call: TRBJ2-1; cdr3_nt: TGCAGCGTTGCTAGGGCGGGTGAGCAGTTCTTC; cdr3_aa: CSVARAGEQFF
d_call: TRBD2; cdr3_length: 16; v_call: TRBV20-1; clone_size: few; j_call: TRBJ2-2; cdr3_nt: TGCAGTGCTAGGGTTCCTAGCGGAAAGAACACCGGGGAGCTGTTTTTT; cdr3_aa: CSARVPSGKNTGELFF
d_call: NA; cdr3_length: 13; v_call: TRBV11-2; clone_size: many; j_call: TRBJ2-5; cdr3_nt: TGTGCCAGCAGCTTAGATTGGGAAAAGACCCAGTACTTC; cdr3_aa: CASSLDWEKTQYF
d_call: NA; cdr3_length: 14; v_call: TRBV9; clone_size: many; j_call: TRBJ2-3; cdr3_nt: TGTGCCAGCAGCGTAGCGATCAGCACAGATACGCAGTATTTT; cdr3_aa: CASSVAISTDTQYF
d_call: NA; cdr3_length: 13; v_call: TRBV7-6; clone_size: many; j_call: TRBJ2-7; cdr3_nt: TGTGCCAGCAGCTCAGGGGCTCCGGGCGAGCAGTACTTC; cdr3_aa: CASSSGAPGEQYF
d_call: TRBD2; cdr3_length: 15; v_call: TRBV28; clone_size: few; j_call: TRBJ2-7; cdr3_nt: TGTGCCAGCAGTTCCCTAGCGGGAGGGCCGGGGGAGCAGTACTTC; cdr3_aa: CASSSLAGGPGEQYF
d_call: NA; cdr3_length: 12; v_call: TRBV20-1; clone_size: NA; j_call: TRBJ2-7; cdr3_nt: TGCAGTGCCACCGGGAACACCTACGAGCAGTACTTC; cdr3_aa: CSATGNTYEQYF
d_call: NA; cdr3_length: 11; v_call: TRBV29-1; clone_size: many; j_call: TRBJ2-7; cdr3_nt: TGCAGCGTTGAAGATCAGGGCAGGGGGTACTTC; cdr3_aa: CSVEDQGRGYF
d_call: NA; cdr3_length: 15; v_call: TRBV7-7; clone_size: many; j_call: TRBJ2-5; cdr3_nt: TGTGCCAGCAGCTTAAACCCGGGAGTTCTGGAGACCCAGTACTTC; cdr3_aa: CASSLNPGVLETQYF
d_call: TRBD1; cdr3_length: 14; v_call: TRBV2; clone_size: many; j_call: TRBJ2-2; cdr3_nt: TGTGCCAGCCACGGGACAGGCCGGACCGGGGAGCTGTTTTTT; cdr3_aa: CASHGTGRTGELFF
d_call: NA; cdr3_length: 13; v_call: TRBV10-3; clone_size: NA; j_call: TRBJ1-6; cdr3_nt: TGTGCCGTACAGGGAACCTATAATTCACCCCTCCACTTT; cdr3_aa: CAVQGTYNSPLHF
d_call: TRBD2; cdr3_length: 15; v_call: TRBV10-3; clone_size: many; j_call: TRBJ2-7; cdr3_nt: TGTGCCATCAGTGAGTCGACTAGCGGGGGGTACGAGCAGTACTTC; cdr3_aa: CAISESTSGGYEQYF
d_call: TRBD2; cdr3_length: 16; v_call: TRBV7-2; clone_size: NA; j_call: TRBJ2-1; cdr3_nt: TGTGCCAGCAGCCTCGCACCGGGACTAGCCGGTAATGAGCAGTTCTTC; cdr3_aa: CASSLAPGLAGNEQFF
d_call: TRBD1; cdr3_length: 15; v_call: TRBV5-1; clone_size: few; j_call: TRBJ2-2; cdr3_nt: TGCGCCAGCAGCCTGGGACAGGGGAACACCGGGGAGCTGTTTTTT; cdr3_aa: CASSLGQGNTGELFF
d_call: NA; cdr3_length: 13; v_call: TRBV11-2; clone_size: many; j_call: TRBJ1-1; cdr3_nt: TGTGCCAGCACCCTATCAGAGAACACTGAAGCTTTCTTT; cdr3_aa: CASTLSENTEAFF
d_call: TRBD2; cdr3_length: 15; v_call: TRBV6-1; clone_size: many; j_call: TRBJ2-2; cdr3_nt: TGTGCCAGCAGTGAACTAGCGGGGGACACCGGGGAGCTGTTTTTT; cdr3_aa: CASSELAGDTGELFF
d_call: NA; cdr3_length: 12; v_call: TRBV7-9; clone_size: many; j_call: TRBJ1-1; cdr3_nt: TGTGCCAGCCGGGGGGGGACCCGATCAGCTTTCTTT; cdr3_aa: CASRGGTRSAFF
d_call: NA; cdr3_length: 14; v_call: TRBV29-1; clone_size: NA; j_call: TRBJ2-7; cdr3_nt: TGCAGCGTTGTATCGGGCGTTGGGCTCGGCGGGCAGTACTTC; cdr3_aa: CSVVSGVGLGGQYF